The TCR beta chain described here comes from a study of vaccination and CD4 T cells after COVID-19. Study summary: Investigators stimulated cells with overlapping spike peptides drawn from SARS-CoV-2, HCoV-NL63, HCoV-OC43 and HCoV-229E. Overall study findings and caveats: Vaccine-specific clones numbering 304 of 307 showed spike mono-reactivity in convalescent patients.

The Oncomine TCR Beta short-read assay generated sequence data from the DNA of cultured CD4+ T cells. TCRdb re-called the PCR reads through MiXCR, storing one row per CDR3 protein. Of about 18,000 distinct CDR3 sequences in the sample, 43% were seen once. CDR1 is SGHTA, CDR2 FQGNSA, per germline. V gave up 5 bases and J gave up 3 bases, with 8 bases separating them. The CDR3 covers 12 residues. The table lists this clonotype with a few counts. The antigen is unknown. As to treatment: roughly 11-day PBMC culture with coronavirus spike peptide pools or control peptides (ViraFEST assay). With about 10 ug/ml peptide pools and roughly 10 IU/ml IL-2, PBMCs were cultured at about 2 million per well.

The sequenced sample was CD4+ T cells from blood, cultured in vitro, obtained after SARS-CoV-2 vaccination. The chain couples TRBV7-2 to TRBJ2-7; D gene uncertain. The receptor was derived from a human donor who had recovered from COVID-19. This CDR3 reads CASSLNRYEQYF. The CDR3 bases are TGTGCCAGCAGCCTAAACCGCTACGAGCAGTACTTC.